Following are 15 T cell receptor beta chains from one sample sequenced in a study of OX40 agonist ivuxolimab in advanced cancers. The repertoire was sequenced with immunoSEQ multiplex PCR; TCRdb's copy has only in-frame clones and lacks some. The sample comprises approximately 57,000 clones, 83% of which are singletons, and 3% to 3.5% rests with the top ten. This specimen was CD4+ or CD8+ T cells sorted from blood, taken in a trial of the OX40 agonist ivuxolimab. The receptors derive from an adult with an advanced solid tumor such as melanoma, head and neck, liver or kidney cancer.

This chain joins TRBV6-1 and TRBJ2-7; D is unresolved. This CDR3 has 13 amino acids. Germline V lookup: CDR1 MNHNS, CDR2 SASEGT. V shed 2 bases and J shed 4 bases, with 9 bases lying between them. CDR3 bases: TGTGCCAGCAGTGAACCACCCACTTACGAGCAGTACTTC. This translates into CASSEPPTYEQYF.

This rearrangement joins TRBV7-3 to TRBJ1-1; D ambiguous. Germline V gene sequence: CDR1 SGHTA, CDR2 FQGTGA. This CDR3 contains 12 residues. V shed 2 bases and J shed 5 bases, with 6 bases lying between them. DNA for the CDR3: TGTGCCAGCAGCTTAGCGGGAACTGAAGCTTTCTTT. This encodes CASSLAGTEAFF. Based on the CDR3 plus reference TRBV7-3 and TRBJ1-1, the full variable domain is GAGVSQTPSNKVTEKGKYVELRCDPISGHTALYWYRQSLGQGPEFLIYFQGTGAADDSGLPNDRFFAVRPEGSVSTLKIQRTERGDSAVYLCASSLAGTEAFFGQGTRLTVV.

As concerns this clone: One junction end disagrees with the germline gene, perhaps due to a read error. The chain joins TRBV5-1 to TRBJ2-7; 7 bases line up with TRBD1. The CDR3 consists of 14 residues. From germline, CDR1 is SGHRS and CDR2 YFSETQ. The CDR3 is CASSPGQYSHEQYF. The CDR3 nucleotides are TGCGCCAGCAGCCCGGGACAGTACTCCCACGAGCAGTACTTC. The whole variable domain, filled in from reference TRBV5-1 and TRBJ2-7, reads KAGVTQTPRYLIKTRGQQVTLSCSPISGHRSVSWYQQTPGQGLQFLFEYFSETQRNKGNFPGRFSGRQFSNSRSEMNVSTLELGDSALYLCASSPGQYSHEQYFGPGTRLTVT.

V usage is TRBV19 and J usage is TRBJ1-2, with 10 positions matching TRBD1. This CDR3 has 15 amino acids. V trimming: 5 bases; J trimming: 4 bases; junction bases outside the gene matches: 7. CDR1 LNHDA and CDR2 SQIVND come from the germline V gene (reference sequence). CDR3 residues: CASSRPGQGTYGYTF. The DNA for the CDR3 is TGTGCCAGTAGTCGACCGGGACAGGGGACCTATGGCTACACCTTC.

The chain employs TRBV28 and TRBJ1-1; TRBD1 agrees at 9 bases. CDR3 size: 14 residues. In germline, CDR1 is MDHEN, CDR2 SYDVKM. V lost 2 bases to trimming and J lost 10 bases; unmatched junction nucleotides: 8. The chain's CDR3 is CASSLGRQGVGAFF. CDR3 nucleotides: TGTGCCAGCAGTTTAGGGAGACAGGGGGTAGGAGCTTTCTTT.

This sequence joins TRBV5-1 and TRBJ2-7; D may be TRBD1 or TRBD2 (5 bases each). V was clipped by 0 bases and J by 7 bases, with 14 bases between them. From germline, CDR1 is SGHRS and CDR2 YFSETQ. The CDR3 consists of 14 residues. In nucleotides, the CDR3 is TGCGCCAGCAGCTTGGTGGGGGACCGGAGGGAGCAGTACTTC. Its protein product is CASSLVGDRREQYF.

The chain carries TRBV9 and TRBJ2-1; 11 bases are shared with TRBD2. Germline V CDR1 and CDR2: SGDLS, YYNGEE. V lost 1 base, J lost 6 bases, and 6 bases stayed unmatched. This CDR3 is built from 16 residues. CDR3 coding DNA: TGTGCCAGCAGCGTACCCTCCGGGACTAGCGGCAATGAGCAGTTCTTC. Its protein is CASSVPSGTSGNEQFF.

CDR3 nucleotides: TGTGCCAGCAGCTTCGGTAGCGGGAGGGCCAGCTCCTACGAGCAGTACTTC. Its protein product is CASSFGSGRASSYEQYF. The genes are TRBV4-2 and TRBJ2-7, with 11 bases that match TRBD2. V shed 5 bases and J 0 bases; nucleotides not matched to a gene: 9. CDR1 is LGHNA, CDR2 YNFKEQ, per germline. The CDR3 contains 17 residues.

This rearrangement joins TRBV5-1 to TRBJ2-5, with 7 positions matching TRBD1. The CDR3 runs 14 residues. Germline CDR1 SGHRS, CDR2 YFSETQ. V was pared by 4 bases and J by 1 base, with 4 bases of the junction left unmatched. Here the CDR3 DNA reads TGCGCCAGCAGCAGGGGACAGCCCCAAGAGACCCAGTACTTC. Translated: CASSRGQPQETQYF.

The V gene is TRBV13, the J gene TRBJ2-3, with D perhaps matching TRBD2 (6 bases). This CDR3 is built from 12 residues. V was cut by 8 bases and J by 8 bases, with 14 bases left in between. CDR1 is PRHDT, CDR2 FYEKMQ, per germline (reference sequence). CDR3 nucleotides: TGTGCCAGCCTAGTTGCAGCGGGTACGCAGTATTTT. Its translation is CASLVAAGTQYF.

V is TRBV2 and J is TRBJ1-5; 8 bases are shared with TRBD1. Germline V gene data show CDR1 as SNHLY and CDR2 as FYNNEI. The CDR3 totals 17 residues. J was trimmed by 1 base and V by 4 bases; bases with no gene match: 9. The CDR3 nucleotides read TGTGCCAGCAGTGGAGACAGGACAGGGACGAGCAATCAGCCCCAGCATTTT. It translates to CASSGDRTGTSNQPQHF. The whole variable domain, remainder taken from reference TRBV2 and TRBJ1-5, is EPEVTQTPSHQVTQMGQEVILRCVPISNHLYFYWYRQILGQKVEFLVSFYNNEISEKSEIFDDQFSVERPDGSNFTLKIRSTKLEDSAMYFCASSGDRTGTSNQPQHFGDGTRLSIL.

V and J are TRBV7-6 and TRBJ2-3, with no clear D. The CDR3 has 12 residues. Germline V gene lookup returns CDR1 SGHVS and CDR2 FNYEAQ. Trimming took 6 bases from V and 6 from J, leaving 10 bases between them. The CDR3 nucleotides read TGTGCCAGCAGTCTGTTGAGGGATACGCAGTATTTT. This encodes CASSLLRDTQYF.

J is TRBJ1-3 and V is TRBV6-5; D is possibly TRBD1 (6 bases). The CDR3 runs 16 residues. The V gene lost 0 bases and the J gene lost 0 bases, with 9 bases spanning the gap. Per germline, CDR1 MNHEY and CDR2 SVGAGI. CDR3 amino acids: CASSYSDRLSGNTIYF. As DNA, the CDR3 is TGTGCCAGCAGTTACTCTGACAGGCTCTCTGGAAACACCATATATTTT.

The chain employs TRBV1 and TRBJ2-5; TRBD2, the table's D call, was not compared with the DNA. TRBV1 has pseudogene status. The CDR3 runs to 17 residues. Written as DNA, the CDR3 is TGCACCAGCAGCCCCCAAACACTAGCGGGAGCGGGTGAGACCCAGTACTTC. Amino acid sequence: CTSSPQTLAGAGETQYF.

Here the CDR3 DNA reads TGTGCCTGGAGTGTACGGCTAGCGGGAGTTAGAGATACGCAGTATTTT. Its protein product is CAWSVRLAGVRDTQYF. The gene calls are TRBV30 and TRBJ2-3; TRBD2 agrees at 10 bases. Germline V CDR1 and CDR2: GTSNPN, SVGIG (reference sequence). The CDR3 spans 16 residues. J gave up 5 bases and V 0 bases, and 8 bases lay outside the gene matches.